This T cell receptor (beta chain) was captured by sequencing in a study of beta chain features in type 1 diabetes. With regard to this clone: Its antigen is not known.

Isolated RNA was reverse transcribed in full, so expressed TCRB transcripts were sequenced. The table came from immunoSEQ multiplex PCR; TCRdb's copy has only in-frame clones and leaves some out. In the table there are roughly 42,000 clones, approximately 48% of which are singletons. Study-wide results and limits: Reduced insertions and increased deletions marked VDJ junctions in type 1 diabetes patients. Resolution of whether HLA type affects TCRB rearrangement was not achieved here.

Over 95% purity was reached by all sorted populations. Trimming pared 4 bases from V and 4 bases from J, leaving 11 bases between. Germline V gene data show CDR1 as SGHRS and CDR2 as YFSETQ. The CDR3 is 13 amino acids. This clonotype was obtained from a woman aged 25 to 39 in good health. The specimen was stem cell memory CD4+ T cells from blood. The chain couples TRBV5-1 to TRBJ1-2; a possible D gene is TRBD1 (5 bases). The CDR3 nucleotides are TGCGCCAGCAGCGAGGAGGGGACCTATGGCTACACCTTC. This translates into CASSEEGTYGYTF.